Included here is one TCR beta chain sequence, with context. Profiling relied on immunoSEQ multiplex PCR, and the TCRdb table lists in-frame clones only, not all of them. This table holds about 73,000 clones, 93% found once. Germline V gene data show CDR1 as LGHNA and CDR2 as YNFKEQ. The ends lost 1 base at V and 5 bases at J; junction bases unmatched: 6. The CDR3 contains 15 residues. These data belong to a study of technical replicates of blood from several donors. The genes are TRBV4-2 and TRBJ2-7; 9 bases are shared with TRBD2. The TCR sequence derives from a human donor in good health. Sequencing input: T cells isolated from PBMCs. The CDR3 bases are TGTGCCAGCAGCCAAGTGGTGCTAGCGGGGAACGAGCAGTACTTC. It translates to CASSQVVLAGNEQYF.